The clone carrying this T cell receptor (beta chain) was recorded many times. The sample comes from a study of T cells in Graves' hyperthyroidism and ophthalmopathy. Template material for amplifying TCR beta CDR3 regions consisted of RNA transcripts. The TCR CDR3 was amplified in a first-round RT-PCR using the HTBI primer set. One entry per CDR3 protein results from TCRdb running MiXCR on the multiplex PCR reads. The sample lists 450,000 to 650,000 distinct CDR3 sequences, 20% to 25% seen once, with around a quarter in the top ten. Germline CDR1 is LNHDA and CDR2 is SQIVND (reference sequence). The CDR3 runs to 18 residues. The J segment lost 5 bases and the V segment lost 6 bases, leaving 19 bases of the junction unmatched.

The sequence derives from a young man with Graves' hyperthyroidism. The chain joins TRBV19 to TRBJ2-5; 9 nucleotides agree with TRBD1. The sequenced sample consisted of blood. The CDR3 DNA follows: TGTGCCAGTAGCTTCCTCCATCCGGGACAGGGCCCCTCGGAGACCCAGTACTTC. Amino acids: CASSFLHPGQGPSETQYF.